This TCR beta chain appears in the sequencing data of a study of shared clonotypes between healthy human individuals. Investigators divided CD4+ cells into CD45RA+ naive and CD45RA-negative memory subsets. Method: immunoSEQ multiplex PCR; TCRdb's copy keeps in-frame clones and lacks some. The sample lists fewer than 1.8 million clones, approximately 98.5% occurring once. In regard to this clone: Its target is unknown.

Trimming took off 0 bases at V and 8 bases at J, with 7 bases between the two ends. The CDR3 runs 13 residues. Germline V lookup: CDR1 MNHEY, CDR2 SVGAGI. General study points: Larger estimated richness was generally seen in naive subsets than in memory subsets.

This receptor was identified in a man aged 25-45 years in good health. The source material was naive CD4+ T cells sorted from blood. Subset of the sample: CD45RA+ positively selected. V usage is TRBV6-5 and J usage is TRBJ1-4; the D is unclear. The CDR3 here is CASSYSGEEKLFF. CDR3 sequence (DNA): TGTGCCAGCAGTTACTCGGGCGAGGAAAAACTGTTTTTT.